A selection of T cell receptor beta chains follows, all from one sample in a study of blood T cells in healthy people across ages. TCRdb re-analysed the 5' RACE reads in MiXCR, keeping a single row per CDR3 protein. The table has hundreds of thousands of distinct CDR3 sequences, 25% to 30% seen once; the top ten hold 29%. The sample taken for sequencing was blood. These receptor sequences come from a woman in her 70s in good health. CDR3s leave out the opening cysteine and the closing phenylalanine or tryptophan. The D gene is left open where the match is weak.

len: 14
v_gene: TRBV27
j_gene: TRBJ1-2
d_gene: NA
CDR3aa: ASSSTTQRVRYGYT

len: 11
v_gene: TRBV20-1
j_gene: TRBJ2-1
d_gene: NA
CDR3aa: SAPEGAGDEQF

len: 16
v_gene: TRBV4-1
j_gene: TRBJ2-7
d_gene: TRBD2
CDR3aa: ASSQASTLSGSSYEQY

len: 9
v_gene: TRBV20-1
j_gene: TRBJ2-1
d_gene: NA
CDR3aa: SARGIDGQF

len: 12
v_gene: TRBV5-4
j_gene: TRBJ2-1
d_gene: NA
CDR3aa: ASSLEVGERTEF

len: 13
v_gene: TRBV11-3
j_gene: TRBJ1-1
d_gene: TRBD1
CDR3aa: ASSLEGGWDTEAF

len: 16
v_gene: TRBV7-9
j_gene: TRBJ2-7
d_gene: NA
CDR3aa: ASSPPGGITGLGYEQY

len: 14
v_gene: TRBV20-1
j_gene: TRBJ2-3
d_gene: TRBD2
CDR3aa: SARVSSGRGTDTQY

len: 14
v_gene: TRBV7-3
j_gene: TRBJ1-1
d_gene: NA
CDR3aa: ASSLYPQGRGTEAF

len: 12
v_gene: TRBV5-1
j_gene: TRBJ1-4
d_gene: NA
CDR3aa: ASSRGLSNEKLF

len: 12
v_gene: TRBV4-1
j_gene: TRBJ2-7
d_gene: NA
CDR3aa: ASSQPDWTYEQH

len: 13
v_gene: TRBV7-2
j_gene: TRBJ2-7
d_gene: NA
CDR3aa: ASSLTGTSGAEQY

len: 11
v_gene: TRBV7-7
j_gene: TRBJ2-1
d_gene: NA
CDR3aa: ASSLEGASEQF

len: 12
v_gene: TRBV11-2
j_gene: TRBJ2-3
d_gene: TRBD2
CDR3aa: ASSPGLAGHTQY

len: 13
v_gene: TRBV20-1
j_gene: TRBJ2-2
d_gene: TRBD2
CDR3aa: SAGEGAGNTGELF

len: 11
v_gene: TRBV20-1
j_gene: TRBJ2-4
d_gene: NA
CDR3aa: SAREAAKNIQY

len: 12
v_gene: TRBV20-1
j_gene: TRBJ2-5
d_gene: NA
CDR3aa: SARDGWGEEAQY

len: 15
v_gene: TRBV7-2
j_gene: TRBJ1-4
d_gene: TRBD1
CDR3aa: ASSATLQGIILGKLF

len: 11
v_gene: TRBV6-1
j_gene: TRBJ2-7
d_gene: NA
CDR3aa: ASSQQGRAEQY

len: 14
v_gene: TRBV6-2/TRBV6-3
j_gene: TRBJ2-2
d_gene: TRBD2
CDR3aa: ASSYLAGINTGELF

len: 11
v_gene: TRBV25-1
j_gene: TRBJ1-2
d_gene: NA
CDR3aa: ASSETQAYGYT

len: 11
v_gene: TRBV28
j_gene: TRBJ1-6
d_gene: TRBD1
CDR3aa: ASKPTGVSPLH

len: 13
v_gene: TRBV20-1
j_gene: TRBJ1-2
d_gene: TRBD1
CDR3aa: SAREGTGVHYGYT

len: 14
v_gene: TRBV19
j_gene: TRBJ1-5
d_gene: NA
CDR3aa: ASGFLGRQSNQPQH

len: 13
v_gene: TRBV7-9
j_gene: TRBJ1-6
d_gene: NA
CDR3aa: ASSFREGGNSPLH

len: 9
v_gene: TRBV7-8
j_gene: TRBJ2-5
d_gene: NA
CDR3aa: ASSFMETQY

len: 12
v_gene: TRBV7-9
j_gene: TRBJ1-1
d_gene: TRBD1
CDR3aa: ASSKTGERGEAF

len: 11
v_gene: TRBV12-3/TRBV12-4
j_gene: TRBJ1-6
d_gene: NA
CDR3aa: ASSFGAGSPLH

len: 11
v_gene: TRBV14
j_gene: NA
d_gene: NA
CDR3aa: ASSPITAVEQF

len: 13
v_gene: TRBV5-1
j_gene: TRBJ2-7
d_gene: NA
CDR3aa: ASSLVAGEGYEQY

len: 14
v_gene: TRBV9
j_gene: TRBJ1-6
d_gene: TRBD1
CDR3aa: ASSGPTGQEVSPLH

len: 13
v_gene: TRBV7-2
j_gene: TRBJ1-3
d_gene: NA
CDR3aa: ASGTSAQRGNTIY

len: 9
v_gene: TRBV24-1
j_gene: TRBJ2-1
d_gene: NA
CDR3aa: ATSVNNEQF

len: 13
v_gene: TRBV9
j_gene: TRBJ2-7
d_gene: TRBD1
CDR3aa: ASSVEGTAGNEQY

len: 12
v_gene: TRBV7-8
j_gene: TRBJ2-5
d_gene: TRBD2
CDR3aa: ASSWVGGQETQY

len: 11
v_gene: TRBV10-3
j_gene: TRBJ2-7
d_gene: NA
CDR3aa: AISRDSIYEQY

len: 15
v_gene: TRBV24-1
j_gene: TRBJ2-1
d_gene: TRBD2
CDR3aa: ATGPGLAGGLRNEQF

len: 14
v_gene: TRBV5-6
j_gene: TRBJ2-2
d_gene: TRBD1
CDR3aa: ASSFLTGGYTGELF

len: 13
v_gene: TRBV28
j_gene: TRBJ2-3
d_gene: TRBD2
CDR3aa: ASNNGRARADTQY

len: 10
v_gene: TRBV7-2
j_gene: TRBJ2-3
d_gene: NA
CDR3aa: ASSVITDTQY

len: 13
v_gene: TRBV7-3
j_gene: TRBJ2-6
d_gene: TRBD1
CDR3aa: ASSSGGAGANVLT

len: 10
v_gene: TRBV6-2/TRBV6-3
j_gene: TRBJ2-7
d_gene: NA
CDR3aa: ASSMTVYEQY

len: 13
v_gene: TRBV7-9
j_gene: TRBJ2-3
d_gene: NA
CDR3aa: ASSPLASSTDTQY

len: 11
v_gene: TRBV3-1
j_gene: TRBJ2-5
d_gene: NA
CDR3aa: ASRGRGQETQY

len: 12
v_gene: TRBV10-3
j_gene: TRBJ1-1
d_gene: NA
CDR3aa: AISELGYNTEAF

len: 11
v_gene: TRBV5-1
j_gene: TRBJ2-5
d_gene: NA
CDR3aa: ASSLGRKETQY

len: 15
v_gene: TRBV20-1
j_gene: TRBJ2-1
d_gene: TRBD2
CDR3aa: SALDLAGGSRGNEQF

len: 17
v_gene: TRBV5-6
j_gene: TRBJ2-2
d_gene: TRBD2
CDR3aa: ASSSTGTSGSRDTGELF

len: 12
v_gene: TRBV12-3/TRBV12-4
j_gene: TRBJ2-7
d_gene: TRBD2
CDR3aa: ASSLVGGGYEQY

len: 13
v_gene: TRBV20-1
j_gene: TRBJ1-6
d_gene: NA
CDR3aa: SASEQSSTGSPLH

len: 13
v_gene: TRBV20-1
j_gene: NA
d_gene: TRBD2
CDR3aa: SARGLAGEMSEQF

len: 15
v_gene: TRBV6-2/TRBV6-3
j_gene: TRBJ2-1
d_gene: NA
CDR3aa: ASSKGIGGVSYNEQF

len: 12
v_gene: TRBV7-2
j_gene: TRBJ1-2
d_gene: NA
CDR3aa: ASSLLDTNYGYT

len: 12
v_gene: TRBV2
j_gene: TRBJ2-5
d_gene: NA
CDR3aa: ASSEWGVQETQY

len: 13
v_gene: TRBV7-9
j_gene: TRBJ1-1
d_gene: NA
CDR3aa: ASSDLRYEGTEAF

len: 13
v_gene: TRBV27
j_gene: TRBJ1-3
d_gene: NA
CDR3aa: ASSLAGTFGNTIY